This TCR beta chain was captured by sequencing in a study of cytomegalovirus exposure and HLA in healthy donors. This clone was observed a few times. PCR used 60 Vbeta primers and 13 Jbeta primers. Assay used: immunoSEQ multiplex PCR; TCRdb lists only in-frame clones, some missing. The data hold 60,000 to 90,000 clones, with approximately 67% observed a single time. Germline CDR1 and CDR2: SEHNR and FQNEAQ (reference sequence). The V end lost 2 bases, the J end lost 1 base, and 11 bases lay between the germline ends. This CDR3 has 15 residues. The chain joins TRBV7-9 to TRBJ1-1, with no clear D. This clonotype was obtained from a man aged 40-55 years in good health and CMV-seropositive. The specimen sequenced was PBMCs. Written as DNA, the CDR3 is TGTGCCAGCAGCTTAAGCGTCAGCCGGAACACTGAAGCTTTCTTT. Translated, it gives CASSLSVSRNTEAFF.